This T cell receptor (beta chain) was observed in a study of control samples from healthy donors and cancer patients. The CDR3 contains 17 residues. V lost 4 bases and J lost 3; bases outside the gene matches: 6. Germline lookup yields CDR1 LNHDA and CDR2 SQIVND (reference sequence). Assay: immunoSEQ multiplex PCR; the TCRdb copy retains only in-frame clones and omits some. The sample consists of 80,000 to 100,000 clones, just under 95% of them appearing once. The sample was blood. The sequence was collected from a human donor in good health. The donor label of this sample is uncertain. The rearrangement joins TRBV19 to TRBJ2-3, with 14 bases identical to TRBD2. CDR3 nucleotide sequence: TGTGCCAGTAGTAATCGAGGGACTAGCGGGAGTACAGATACGCAGTATTTT. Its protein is CASSNRGTSGSTDTQYF.